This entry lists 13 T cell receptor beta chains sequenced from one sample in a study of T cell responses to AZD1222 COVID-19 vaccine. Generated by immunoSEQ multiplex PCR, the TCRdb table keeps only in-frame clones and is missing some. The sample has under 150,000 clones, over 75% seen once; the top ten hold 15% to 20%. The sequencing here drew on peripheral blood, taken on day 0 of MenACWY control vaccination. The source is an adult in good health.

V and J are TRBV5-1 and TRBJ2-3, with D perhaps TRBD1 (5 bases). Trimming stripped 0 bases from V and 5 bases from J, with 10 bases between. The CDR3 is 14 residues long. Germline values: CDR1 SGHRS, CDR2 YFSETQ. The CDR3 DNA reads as TGCGCCAGCAGCTTGGCCACCAGGGAAGATACGCAGTATTTT. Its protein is CASSLATREDTQYF.

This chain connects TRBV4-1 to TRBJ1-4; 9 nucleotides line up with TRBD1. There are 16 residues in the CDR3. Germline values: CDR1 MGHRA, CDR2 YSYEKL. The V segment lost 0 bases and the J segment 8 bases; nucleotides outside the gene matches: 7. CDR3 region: CASSQEDRGSWEKLFF. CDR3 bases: TGCGCCAGCAGCCAAGAGGACAGGGGTTCGTGGGAAAAACTGTTTTTT.

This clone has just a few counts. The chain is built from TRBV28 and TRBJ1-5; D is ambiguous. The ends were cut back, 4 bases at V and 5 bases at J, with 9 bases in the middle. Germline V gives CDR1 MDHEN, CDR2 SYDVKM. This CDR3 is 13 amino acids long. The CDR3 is CASSSAIYQPQHF. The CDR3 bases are TGTGCCAGCAGTTCGGCCATCTATCAGCCCCAGCATTTT.

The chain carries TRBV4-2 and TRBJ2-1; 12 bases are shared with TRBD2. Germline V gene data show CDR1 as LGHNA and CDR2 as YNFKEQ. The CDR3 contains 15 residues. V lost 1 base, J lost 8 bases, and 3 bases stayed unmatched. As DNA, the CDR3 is TGTGCCAGCAGCCAAGGACTAGCGGGAGTGCATGAGCAGTTCTTC. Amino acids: CASSQGLAGVHEQFF.

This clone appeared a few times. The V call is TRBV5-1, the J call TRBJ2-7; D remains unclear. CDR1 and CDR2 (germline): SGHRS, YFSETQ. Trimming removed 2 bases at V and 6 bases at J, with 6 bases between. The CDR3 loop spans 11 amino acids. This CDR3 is CASSFGVEQYF. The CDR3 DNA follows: TGCGCCAGCAGCTTTGGGGTCGAGCAGTACTTC.

DNA for the CDR3: TGTGCCAGCAGTGAAGGGGGGATGAGCTACACCTTC. Its translation: CASSEGGMSYTF. The rearrangement joins TRBV2 to TRBJ1-2; weak D call: TRBD1 (5 bases). Deletions cut 1 base from V and 9 bases from J, with 9 bases between. The CDR3 totals 12 residues. CDR1 and CDR2 from the germline V gene are SNHLY and FYNNEI.

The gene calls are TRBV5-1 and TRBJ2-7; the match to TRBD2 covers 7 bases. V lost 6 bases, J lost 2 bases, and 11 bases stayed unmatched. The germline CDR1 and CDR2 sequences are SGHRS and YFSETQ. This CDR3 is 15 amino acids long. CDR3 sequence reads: CASTPGTTRAYEQYF. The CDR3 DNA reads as TGCGCCAGCACCCCCGGGACTACCCGAGCCTACGAGCAGTACTTC.

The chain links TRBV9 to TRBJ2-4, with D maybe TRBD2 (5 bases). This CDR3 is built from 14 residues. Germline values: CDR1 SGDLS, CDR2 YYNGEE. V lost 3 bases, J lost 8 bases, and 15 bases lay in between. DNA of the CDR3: TGTGCCAGCAGCGCCCACGGGGTTGCGGACATTCAGTACTTC. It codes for CASSAHGVADIQYF.

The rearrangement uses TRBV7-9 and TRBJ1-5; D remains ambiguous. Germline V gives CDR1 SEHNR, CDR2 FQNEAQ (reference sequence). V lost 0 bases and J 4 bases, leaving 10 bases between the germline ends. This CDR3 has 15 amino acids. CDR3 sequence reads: CASSLADQSNQPQHF. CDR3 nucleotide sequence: TGTGCCAGCAGCTTAGCAGACCAGAGTAATCAGCCCCAGCATTTT.

For the CDR3, the DNA is TGTGCCAGCAGTAGGAGAGGGCTCCCTTCCGAGCAGTACTTC. Its protein product is CASSRRGLPSEQYF. The chain links TRBV27 to TRBJ2-7, with a possible D match to TRBD2 (5 bases). The CDR3 has 14 amino acids. V dropped 5 bases and J dropped 6 bases, with 17 bases sitting between them. CDR1 MNHEY and CDR2 SMNVEV come from the germline V gene (reference sequence).

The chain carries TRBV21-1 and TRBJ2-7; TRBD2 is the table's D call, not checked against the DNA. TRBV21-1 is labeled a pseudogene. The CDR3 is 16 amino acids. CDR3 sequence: CASNLGTSGRRNEQYF. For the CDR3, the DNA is TGTGCCAGCAACCTGGGGACTAGCGGGAGACGGAACGAGCAGTACTTC.

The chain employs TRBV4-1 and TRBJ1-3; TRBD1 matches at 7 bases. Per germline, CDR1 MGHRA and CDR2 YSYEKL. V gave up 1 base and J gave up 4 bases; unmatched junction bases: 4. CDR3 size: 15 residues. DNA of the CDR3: TGCGCCAGCAGCCAAGGCGACAGGGAAGGAAACACCATATATTTT. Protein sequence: CASSQGDREGNTIYF.

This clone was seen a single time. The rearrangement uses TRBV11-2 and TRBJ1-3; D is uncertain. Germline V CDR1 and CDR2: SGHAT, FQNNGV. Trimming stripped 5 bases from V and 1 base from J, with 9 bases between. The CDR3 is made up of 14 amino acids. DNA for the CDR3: TGTGCCAGCAGCCGCGGGAATTCTGGAAACACCATATATTTT. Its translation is CASSRGNSGNTIYF.